One sample yielded the 22 T cell receptor beta chains listed below, sequenced in a study of blood T cell repertoires in COVID-19. The method was immunoSEQ multiplex PCR; TCRdb's version includes in-frame clones alone and lacks a portion of them. The sample contains 120,000 to 150,000 clones, approximately 92% of which appear only once. Specimen: peripheral blood. The source of these receptors is a man between 18 and 35 years old with COVID-19, enrolled during active disease.

This rearrangement joins TRBV15 to TRBJ1-5; TRBD1 matches 7 bases. The CDR3 has 14 amino acids. Germline CDR1 is LNHNV and CDR2 is YYDKDF (reference sequence). V shed 0 bases and J 6 bases; nucleotides not matched to a gene: 2. CDR3 sequence (DNA): TGTGCCACCAGCAGAGATAGGGGGCCTCAGCCCCAGCATTTT. This encodes CATSRDRGPQPQHF.

This clone came up a few times. This chain connects TRBV27 to TRBJ2-5, with D perhaps TRBD1 (6 bases). The germline V and J ends were trimmed by 3 bases and 5 bases, with 13 bases remaining between them. Germline V CDR1 and CDR2: MNHEY, SMNVEV (reference sequence). The CDR3 extends over 14 amino acids. The CDR3 coding sequence is TGTGCCAGCAGTTTCCGACACAGGGACGAGACCCAGTACTTC. Translated: CASSFRHRDETQYF.

The V and J genes are TRBV6-4 and TRBJ2-2; TRBD1 aligns across 7 bases. The germline V gene has CDR1 MRHNA and CDR2 SNTAGT. The CDR3 covers 15 residues. V lost 3 bases to trimming and J lost 7 bases; unmatched junction nucleotides: 8. CDR3 region: CASSDFNRGRGELFF. The DNA of the CDR3 is TGTGCCAGCAGTGATTTCAACAGGGGTCGCGGGGAGCTGTTTTTT.

The chain couples TRBV28 to TRBJ1-1; D unresolved. The V end was cut by 7 bases, the J end by 4 bases, with 4 bases between. This CDR3 has 10 amino acids. The germline gives CDR1 MDHEN, CDR2 SYDVKM. CDR3 sequence (DNA): TGTGCCAGCATCAGCACTGAAGCTTTCTTT. Protein sequence: CASISTEAFF.

The V and J genes are TRBV7-2 and TRBJ2-2; TRBD2 is a possible D gene (6 bases). Germline CDR1 reads SGHTA; CDR2 reads FQGNSA. The CDR3 consists of 16 residues. Deletions cut 2 bases from V and 6 bases from J, with 16 bases between. CDR3: CASSLKGLALAGELFF. The CDR3 coding sequence is TGTGCCAGCAGCTTAAAAGGGCTAGCGCTGGCCGGGGAGCTGTTTTTT.

V gene TRBV27 combines with J gene TRBJ2-3, with TRBD2 identical over 11 bases. Unmatched junction bases numbered 8, after V lost 8 bases and J lost 4 bases. CDR3 length: 15 residues. The germline V gene encodes CDR1 MNHEY and CDR2 SMNVEV (reference sequence). CDR3 residues: CASLDLAGGPDTQYF. As DNA, the CDR3 is TGTGCCAGCCTCGATTTAGCGGGAGGGCCAGATACGCAGTATTTT.

V and J are TRBV5-4 and TRBJ2-5; a weak D match, TRBD1 (6 bases). Per germline, CDR1 SGHNT and CDR2 YYREEE (reference sequence). Trimming took 3 bases from V and 4 from J, leaving 13 bases between them. The CDR3 covers 14 residues. CDR3 amino acids: CASSWSSGVETQYF. CDR3 DNA sequence: TGTGCCAGCAGCTGGAGTTCAGGGGTAGAGACCCAGTACTTC.

The CDR3 nucleotides read TGTGCCAGCAGCGTAGAACTAGCGGGACGTACTGGCGGGGAGCTGTTTTTT. This encodes CASSVELAGRTGGELFF. The chain couples TRBV9 to TRBJ2-2; 10 bases are a match to TRBD2. CDR3 length: 17 residues. The ends lost 0 bases at V and 7 bases at J; junction bases unmatched: 9. Germline V CDR1 and CDR2: SGDLS, YYNGEE.

The V and J genes are TRBV2 and TRBJ1-4; no firm D call. V was cut by 2 bases and J by 8 bases, with 18 bases left in between. The CDR3 is made up of 16 amino acids. Germline CDR1 and CDR2: SNHLY and FYNNEI. The CDR3 DNA follows: TGTGCCAGCAGTGAAAGGCGGCGTTACTTGTCGGAAAAACTGTTTTTT. Translated, it gives CASSERRRYLSEKLFF.

The chain couples TRBV20-1 to TRBJ2-7; the D gene is possibly TRBD1 (5 bases). CDR3 length: 12 amino acids. Per the germline V gene, CDR1 is DFQATT and CDR2 is SNEGSKA (reference sequence). V was cut by 3 bases and J by 6 bases, with 12 bases left in between. The CDR3 spells CSASWQGFEQYF. CDR3 sequence (DNA): TGCAGTGCTAGTTGGCAGGGTTTCGAGCAGTACTTC.

The chain recombines TRBV5-1 with TRBJ2-1; D remains ambiguous. The V end was cut by 0 bases, the J end by 3 bases, with 10 bases between. CDR1 and CDR2 (germline): SGHRS, YFSETQ. This CDR3 region has 15 residues. The CDR3: CASSLGGELYNEQFF. The CDR3 DNA is TGCGCCAGCAGCTTGGGTGGAGAGCTCTACAATGAGCAGTTCTTC.

The chain joins TRBV6-5 to TRBJ2-7; D ambiguous. The germline CDR1 and CDR2 sequences are MNHEY and SVGAGI. V was pared by 0 bases and J by 3 bases, with 12 bases between. This CDR3 is built from 15 residues. The CDR3 sequence is CASSYSPEPFYEQYF. CDR3 DNA sequence: TGTGCCAGCAGTTACTCGCCGGAGCCATTCTACGAGCAGTACTTC.

The chain employs TRBV3-1 (or the pseudogene TRBV3-2) and TRBJ2-5; the D is unclear. V gave up 1 base and J gave up 4 bases, with 7 bases separating them. The CDR3 is 13 amino acids. The germline V gene has CDR1 LGHDT and CDR2 YNNKEL (reference sequence). The CDR3 DNA reads TGTGCCAGCAGCCAAGTAGCCCGAGAGACCCAGTACTTC. Translated: CASSQVARETQYF.

The chain is built from TRBV10-2 and TRBJ2-7; maybe TRBD1 (5 bases). Trimming left V 5 bases short and J 3 bases short, with 11 bases between. In germline, CDR1 is WSHSY, CDR2 SAAADI. This CDR3 is built from 13 residues. CDR3 in amino acids: CASSMQGGYEQYF. CDR3 nucleotide sequence: TGCGCCAGCAGTATGCAGGGTGGCTACGAGCAGTACTTC.

The rearrangement links TRBV4-3 to TRBJ2-7; TRBD1 matches 12 bases. The CDR3 has 16 amino acids. J was trimmed by 4 bases and V by 2 bases; bases with no gene match: 6. The germline V gene encodes CDR1 LGHNA and CDR2 YSLEER. CDR3 protein: CASSQQGQGAGYEQYF. The CDR3 nucleotides are TGCGCCAGCAGCCAACAGGGACAGGGGGCGGGTTACGAGCAGTACTTC.

CDR3 protein: CASSFGLGEGKNIQYF. CDR3 DNA: TGTGCCAGCAGCTTTGGTCTGGGAGAGGGCAAAAACATTCAGTACTTC. The chain couples TRBV7-8 to TRBJ2-4, with D perhaps TRBD2 (5 bases). Trimming left V 3 bases short and J 3 bases short, with 15 bases between. The V gene's germline CDR1 is SGHVS and CDR2 FQNEAQ. The CDR3 runs to 16 residues.

V gene TRBV9 combines with J gene TRBJ2-1; the D gene is possibly TRBD2 (6 bases). The CDR3 has 17 residues. The germline CDR1 and CDR2 sequences are SGDLS and YYNGEE. V lost 3 bases to trimming and J lost 6 bases, with 22 bases between them. CDR3 in amino acids: CASSAAGTGVFGNEQFF. The CDR3 nucleotides read TGTGCCAGCAGCGCTGCCGGGACTGGAGTCTTTGGCAATGAGCAGTTCTTC.

The chain joins TRBV7-9 to TRBJ2-5; TRBD1 agrees at 8 bases. In germline, CDR1 is SEHNR, CDR2 FQNEAQ (reference sequence). After removal of 4 bases from V and 5 bases from J, the junction contained 18 bases not matched to a gene. The CDR3 loop spans 18 amino acids. The CDR3 DNA sequence: TGTGCCAGCAGCTCCCGGATCACGACAGGGGCAGTTCGGGAGACCCAGTACTTC. This gives the protein CASSSRITTGAVRETQYF.

The rearrangement joins TRBV21-1 to TRBJ2-7; the DNA was not compared with TRBD2, the D call given in the table. TRBV21-1 is recorded as a pseudogene. This CDR3 region has 13 residues. CDR3 nucleotide sequence: TGTGCCAGTCCGTGGCGGGAGAAATACGAGCAGTACTTC. This gives the protein CASPWREKYEQYF.

This clone was detected only once. The V call is TRBV5-3, the J call TRBJ2-3; perhaps TRBD2 as D (6 bases). TRBV5-3 is given ORF status, its function remaining uncertain. CDR3 length: 14 amino acids. The V end lost 3 bases, the J end lost 4 bases, and 12 bases lay between the germline ends. CDR3 bases: TGTGCCAGAAGCTCGGGAGTAGGTGCAGATACGCAGTATTTT. This translates into CARSSGVGADTQYF.

This clone has a handful of counts. CDR3 nucleotides: TGTGCCAGCAGCCTATTTTCCAGGGGGTTCGGCGGCTACACCTTC. It yields the protein CASSLFSRGFGGYTF. The gene calls are TRBV3-1 (or the pseudogene TRBV3-2) and TRBJ1-2; 7 bases map to TRBD1. The junction had 13 bases not matched to a gene; V was cut back by 4 bases and J by 8 bases. CDR1 and CDR2 from the germline V gene are LGHDT and YNNKEL (reference sequence). CDR3 length equals 15 residues.

The rearrangement uses TRBV10-3 and TRBJ2-7; 9 bases line up with TRBD1. This CDR3 contains 15 residues. The J segment lost 4 bases and the V segment lost 0 bases, leaving 4 bases of the junction unmatched. CDR1 ENHRY and CDR2 SYGVKD come from the germline V gene. For the CDR3, the DNA is TGTGCCATCAGTGAGTCAGATGACAGGGGGTACGAGCAGTACTTC. Amino acid sequence: CAISESDDRGYEQYF.